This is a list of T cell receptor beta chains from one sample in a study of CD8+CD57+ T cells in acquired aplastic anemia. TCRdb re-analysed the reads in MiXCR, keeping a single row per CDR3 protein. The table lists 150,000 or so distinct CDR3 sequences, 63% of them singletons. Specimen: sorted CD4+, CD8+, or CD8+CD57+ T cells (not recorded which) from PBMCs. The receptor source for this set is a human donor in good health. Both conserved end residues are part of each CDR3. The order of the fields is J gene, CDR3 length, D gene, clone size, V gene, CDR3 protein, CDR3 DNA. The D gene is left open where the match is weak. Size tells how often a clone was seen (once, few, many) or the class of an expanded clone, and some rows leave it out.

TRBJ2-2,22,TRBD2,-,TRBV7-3,CASSLEVHRGVDISGSTGELSF,TGTGCCAGCAGCTTAGAAGTCCACAGGGGCGTCGATATTAGCGGGAGTACCGGGGAGCTGTCTTTT
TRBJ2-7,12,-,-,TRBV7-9,CASSTGQYEQYF,TGTGCCAGCAGCACCGGACAGTACGAGCAGTACTTC
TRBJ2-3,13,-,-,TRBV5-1,CASSITSTDTQYF,TGCGCCAGCAGCATAACTAGCACAGATACGCAGTATTTT
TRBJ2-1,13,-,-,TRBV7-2,CASSLVGNHEQFF,TGTGCCAGCAGCCTTGTGGGGAACCATGAGCAGTTCTTC
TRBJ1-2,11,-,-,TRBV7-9,CASSLRQGYTF,TGTGCCAGCAGCCTCAGGCAGGGCTACACCTTC
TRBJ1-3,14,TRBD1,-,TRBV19,CASSTGGDGNTIYF,TGTGCCAGTAGTACAGGGGGCGACGGAAACACCATATATTTT
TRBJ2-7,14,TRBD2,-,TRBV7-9,CASSISGGTYEQYF,TGTGCCAGCAGCATTAGCGGGGGAACCTACGAGCAGTACTTC
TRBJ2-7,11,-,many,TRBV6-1,CATRAGYEQYF,TGTGCCACGAGGGCAGGGTACGAGCAGTACTTC
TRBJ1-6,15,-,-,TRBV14,CASSLRTDLRAPLHF,TGTGCCAGCAGCCTCCGGACAGACCTTCGGGCACCCCTCCACTTT
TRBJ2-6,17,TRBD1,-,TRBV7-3,CASSQGTGGSGANVLTF,TGTGCCAGCAGCCAAGGGACAGGGGGCTCTGGGGCCAACGTCCTGACTTTC
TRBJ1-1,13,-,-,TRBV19,CASSVGNRREAFF,TGTGCCAGTAGTGTCGGGAACCGAAGGGAAGCTTTCTTT
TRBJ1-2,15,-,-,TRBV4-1,CASSQDDYSNYGYTF,TGCGCCAGCAGCCAAGATGATTACAGCAACTATGGCTACACCTTC
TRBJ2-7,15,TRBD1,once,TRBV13,CASSLVQGAFYEQYF,TGCGCCAGCAGCTTGGTCCAGGGGGCATTCTACGAGCAGTACTTC
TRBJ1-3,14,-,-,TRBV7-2,CASSFGRGGNTIYF,TGTGCCAGCAGCTTCGGCAGAGGGGGAAACACCATATATTTT
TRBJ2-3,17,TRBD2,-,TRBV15,CATSSLAGGPGGDTQYF,TGTGCCACCAGCAGTCTAGCGGGGGGGCCTGGTGGAGATACGCAGTATTTT
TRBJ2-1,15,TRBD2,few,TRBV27,CASSLAGTSYNEQFF,TGTGCCAGCAGCCTAGCGGGAACTTCCTACAATGAGCAGTTCTTC
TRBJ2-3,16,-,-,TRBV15,CATSRDGVESTDTQYF,TGTGCCACCAGCAGAGATGGGGTAGAAAGCACAGATACGCAGTATTTT
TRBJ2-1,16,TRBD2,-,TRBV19,CASRGLAGSSYNEQFF,TGTGCCAGCAGGGGACTAGCGGGGAGCTCCTACAATGAGCAGTTCTTC
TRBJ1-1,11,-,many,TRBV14,CASSHGTGAFF,TGTGCCAGCAGCCATGGTACCGGAGCTTTCTTT
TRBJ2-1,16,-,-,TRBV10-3,CAIGATSGPIYNEQFF,TGTGCCATCGGTGCAACATCAGGGCCGATCTACAATGAGCAGTTCTTC
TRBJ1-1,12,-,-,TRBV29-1,CSVGLRSTEAFF,TGCAGCGTTGGACTTAGGAGCACTGAAGCTTTCTTT
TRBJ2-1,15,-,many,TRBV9,CASTVGAGSYNEQFF,TGTGCCAGCACCGTAGGGGCGGGCTCCTACAATGAGCAGTTCTTC
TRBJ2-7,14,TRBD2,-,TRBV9,CASRGLAEIYEQYF,TGTGCCAGCAGGGGACTAGCGGAAATCTACGAGCAGTACTTC
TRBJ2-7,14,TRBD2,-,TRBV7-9,CASSHQGLAYEQYF,TGTGCCAGCAGCCACCAGGGACTAGCCTACGAGCAGTACTTC
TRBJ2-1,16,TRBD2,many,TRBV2,CASSEAIAGVYNEQFF,TGTGCCAGCAGTGAAGCAATAGCGGGGGTGTACAATGAGCAGTTCTTC
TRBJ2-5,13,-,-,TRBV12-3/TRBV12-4,CASSSGIRETQYF,TGTGCCAGCAGTTCGGGCATAAGGGAGACCCAGTACTTC
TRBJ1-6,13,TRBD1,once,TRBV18,CASSGQDNSPLHF,TGTGCCAGCTCGGGACAGGACAATTCACCCCTCCACTTT
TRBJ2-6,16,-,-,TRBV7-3,CASSLSEGTGANVLTF,TGTGCCAGCAGCTTAAGTGAGGGCACCGGGGCCAACGTCCTGACTTTC
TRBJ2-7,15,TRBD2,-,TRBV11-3,CASSLTSSGAYEQYF,TGTGCCAGCAGCTTAACGTCTAGCGGGGCCTACGAGCAGTACTTC
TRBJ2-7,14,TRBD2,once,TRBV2,CASTKTSGSYEQYF,TGTGCCAGCACCAAGACTAGCGGGAGTTACGAGCAGTACTTC
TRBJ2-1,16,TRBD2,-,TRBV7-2,CASSPGAGAQNNEQFF,TGTGCCAGCAGCCCGGGAGCGGGAGCCCAGAACAATGAGCAGTTCTTC
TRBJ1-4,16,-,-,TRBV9,CASSPSGGGMVEKLFF,TGTGCCAGCAGCCCCAGTGGGGGGGGCATGGTTGAAAAACTGTTTTTT
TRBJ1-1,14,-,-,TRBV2,CASRGGGQNTEAFF,TGTGCCAGCAGGGGCGGTGGGCAGAACACTGAAGCTTTCTTT
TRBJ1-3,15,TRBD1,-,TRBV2,CASSGQGIPRNTIYF,TGTGCCAGCAGTGGACAGGGGATACCTAGAAACACCATATATTTT
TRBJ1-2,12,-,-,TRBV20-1,CSARDSGNGYTF,TGCAGTGCTAGAGATTCGGGGAATGGCTACACCTTC
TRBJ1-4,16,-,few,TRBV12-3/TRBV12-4,CASNFSPVYPNEKLFF,TGTGCCAGCAATTTTTCCCCCGTATATCCTAATGAAAAACTGTTTTTT
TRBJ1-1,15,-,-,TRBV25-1,CASSELRGVSTEAFF,TGTGCCAGCAGTGAATTAAGGGGAGTGAGCACTGAAGCTTTCTTT
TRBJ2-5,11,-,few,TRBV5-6,CASSTQETQYF,TGTGCCAGCAGCACGCAAGAGACCCAGTACTTC
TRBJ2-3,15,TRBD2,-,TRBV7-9,CASSQSGSAADTQYF,TGTGCCAGCAGCCAGAGCGGGAGCGCCGCAGATACGCAGTATTTT
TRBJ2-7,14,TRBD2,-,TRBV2,CDSRGLAGGYEQYF,TGTGACAGCAGGGGACTAGCGGGAGGCTACGAGCAGTACTTC
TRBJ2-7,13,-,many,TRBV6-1,CASSEAMFEEQYF,TGTGCCAGCAGTGAAGCAATGTTTGAGGAGCAGTACTTC
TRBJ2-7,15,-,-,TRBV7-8,CASSSKRLLSYEQYF,TGTGCCAGCAGCTCCAAGCGGCTCCTCTCCTACGAGCAGTACTTC
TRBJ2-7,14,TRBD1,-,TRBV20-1,CSARKYRGRGEQYF,TGCAGTGCTAGAAAATACAGGGGGCGGGGCGAGCAGTACTTC
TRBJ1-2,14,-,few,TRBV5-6,CASSLLGSNYGYTF,TGTGCCAGCAGCTTGTTGGGGTCCAACTATGGCTACACCTTC
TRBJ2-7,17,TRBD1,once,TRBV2,CASTNTIRDRVTYEQYF,TGTGCCAGCACCAATACTATCCGGGACAGGGTAACCTACGAGCAGTACTTC
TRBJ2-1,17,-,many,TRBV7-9,CASSFWPSPTSYNEQFF,TGTGCCAGCAGCTTTTGGCCCAGCCCCACCTCCTACAATGAGCAGTTCTTC
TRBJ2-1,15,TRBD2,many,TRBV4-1,CASSPRGSSYNEQFF,TGCGCCAGCAGCCCGCGGGGGAGCTCCTACAATGAGCAGTTCTTC
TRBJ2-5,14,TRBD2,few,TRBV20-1,CSARDEGGIETQYF,TGCAGTGCTAGAGATGAGGGAGGGATAGAGACCCAGTACTTC
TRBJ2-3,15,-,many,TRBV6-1,CASNPQRKSTDTQYF,TGTGCCAGCAACCCACAGAGGAAGAGCACAGATACGCAGTATTTT
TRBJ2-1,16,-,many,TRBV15,CATSTERGTTYNEQFF,TGTGCCACCAGCACAGAAAGGGGGACGACCTACAATGAGCAGTTCTTC
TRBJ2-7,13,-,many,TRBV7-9,CASSIQGPYEQYF,TGTGCCAGCAGTATCCAGGGGCCCTACGAGCAGTACTTC
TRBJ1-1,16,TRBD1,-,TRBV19,CASSPTGTGENTEAFF,TGTGCCAGTAGCCCCACCGGGACAGGGGAAAACACTGAAGCTTTCTTT
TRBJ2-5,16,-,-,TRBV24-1,CATSDSRGGGQETQYF,TGTGCCACCAGTGACTCCAGGGGGGGGGGCCAAGAGACCCAGTACTTC
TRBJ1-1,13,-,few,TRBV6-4,CASSDRDNTEAFF,TGTGCCAGCAGTGACCGGGACAACACTGAAGCTTTCTTT
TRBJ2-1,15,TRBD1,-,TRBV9,CASSVALTGAEAQFF,TGTGCCAGCAGCGTAGCCCTGACAGGGGCCGAAGCGCAGTTCTTC
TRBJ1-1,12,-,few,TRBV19,CASSIYETEAFF,TGTGCCAGTAGTATTTATGAGACTGAAGCTTTCTTT
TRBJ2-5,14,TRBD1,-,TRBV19,CASSIRQGRETQYF,TGTGCCAGTAGTATTCGACAGGGTCGGGAGACCCAGTACTTC
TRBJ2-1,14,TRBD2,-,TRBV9,CASRRSSGEGEQFF,TGTGCCAGCAGGCGCTCTAGCGGGGAGGGGGAGCAGTTCTTC
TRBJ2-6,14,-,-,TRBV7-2,CASSLDTGANVLTF,TGTGCCAGCAGCTTAGACACTGGGGCCAACGTCCTGACTTTC